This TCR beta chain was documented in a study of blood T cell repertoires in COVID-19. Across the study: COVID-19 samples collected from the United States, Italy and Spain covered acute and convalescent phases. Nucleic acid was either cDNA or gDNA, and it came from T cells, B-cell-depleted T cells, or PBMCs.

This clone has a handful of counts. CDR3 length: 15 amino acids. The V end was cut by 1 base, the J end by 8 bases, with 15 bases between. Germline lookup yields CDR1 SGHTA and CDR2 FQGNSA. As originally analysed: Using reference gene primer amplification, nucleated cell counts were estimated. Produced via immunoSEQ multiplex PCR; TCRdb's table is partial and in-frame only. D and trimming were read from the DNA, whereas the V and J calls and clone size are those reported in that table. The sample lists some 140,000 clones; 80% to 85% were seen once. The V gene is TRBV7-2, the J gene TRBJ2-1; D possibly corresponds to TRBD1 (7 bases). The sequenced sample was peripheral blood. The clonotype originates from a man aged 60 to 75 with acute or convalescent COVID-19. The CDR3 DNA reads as TGTGCCAGCAGCTTAGGGTCAGGGGGGCCAGATGAGCAGTTCTTC. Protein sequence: CASSLGSGGPDEQFF.